Below are 28 T cell receptor beta chains sequenced from a single sample in a study of blood T cell repertoires in COVID-19. TCRdb's copy holds only in-frame clones and misses some; the assay was immunoSEQ multiplex PCR. Here the sample spans 45,000 to 65,000 clones, 90% to 95% being singletons. Sequenced input: peripheral blood. These receptors came from a woman older than 75 with acute or convalescent COVID-19.

The chain combines TRBV19 with TRBJ2-3; 12 positions agree with TRBD2. The junction had 7 bases not matched to a gene; V was cut back by 7 bases and J by 5 bases. CDR3 length: 15 residues. Germline V CDR1 and CDR2: LNHDA, SQIVND (reference sequence). The CDR3: CASTAASGRVDTQYF. In DNA form, the CDR3 reads TGTGCCAGTACCGCGGCTAGCGGGAGGGTAGATACGCAGTATTTT. Drawing the rest from reference TRBV19 and TRBJ2-3, the complete variable domain is DGGITQSPKYLFRKEGQNVTLSCEQNLNHDAMYWYRQDPGQGLRLIYYSQIVNDFQKGDIAEGYSVSREKKESFPLTVTSAQKNPTAFYLCASTAASGRVDTQYFGPGTRLTVL.

This chain connects TRBV27 to TRBJ1-1; TRBD1 matches at 8 bases. Trimming took 4 bases from V and 3 from J; bases not matched to a gene: 4. Germline CDR1 MNHEY, CDR2 SMNVEV (reference sequence). The CDR3 loop spans 14 amino acids. The CDR3 loop is CASSYGQGHTEAFF. The CDR3, as DNA: TGTGCCAGCAGTTACGGACAGGGACACACTGAAGCTTTCTTT.

V gene TRBV5-5 combines with J gene TRBJ2-5; D may be TRBD2 (5 bases). CDR3 length equals 14 residues. Deletions cut 0 bases from V and 5 bases from J, with 11 bases between. The germline gives CDR1 SGHKS, CDR2 YYEKEE (reference sequence). The CDR3 DNA reads TGTGCCAGCAGCTTGGGGGCGGGCGGTGAGACCCAGTACTTC. Its protein is CASSLGAGGETQYF. The full variable domain, with the rest looked up from reference TRBV5-5 and TRBJ2-5, is DAGVTQSPTHLIKTRGQQVTLRCSPISGHKSVSWYQQVLGQGPQFIFQYYEKEERGRGNFPDRFSARQFPNYSSELNVNALLLGDSALYLCASSLGAGGETQYFGPGTRLLVL.

V gene TRBV2 combines with J gene TRBJ2-2; possible D gene TRBD1, 6 bases. Trimming removed 9 bases from V and 1 base from J, with 9 bases in between. Germline CDR1 is SNHLY and CDR2 is FYNNEI. This CDR3 spans 13 amino acids. The CDR3 sequence: CASLQGNTGELFF. CDR3 bases: TGTGCCAGTTTACAGGGGAACACCGGGGAGCTGTTTTTT.

The rearrangement uses TRBV7-9 and TRBJ1-1, with D perhaps matching TRBD1 (5 bases). Germline CDR1 is SEHNR and CDR2 is FQNEAQ (reference sequence). V lost 3 bases and J 2 bases, leaving 13 bases between the germline ends. The CDR3 totals 15 residues. CDR3 sequence reads: CASSFYGGDNTEAFF. CDR3 sequence (DNA): TGTGCCAGCAGCTTTTACGGGGGGGACAACACTGAAGCTTTCTTT.

The chain links TRBV2 to TRBJ2-7, with D uncertain. The germline V and J ends were trimmed by 1 base and 3 bases, with 4 bases remaining between them. Germline assignment: CDR1 SNHLY and CDR2 FYNNEI. The length of the CDR3 is 12 residues. As DNA, the CDR3 is TGTGCCAGCAGTGAAGACGGCTACGAGCAGTACTTC. The encoded protein is CASSEDGYEQYF.

The gene calls are TRBV30 and TRBJ1-3, with D perhaps TRBD1 (5 bases). V gave up 2 bases and J gave up 0 bases, with 11 bases separating them. The germline V gene encodes CDR1 GTSNPN and CDR2 SVGIG (reference sequence). This CDR3 has 15 amino acids. Here the CDR3 reads CAWSRTRASGNTIYF. CDR3 nucleotide sequence: TGTGCCTGGAGTCGTACCAGGGCCTCTGGAAACACCATATATTTT.

This chain uses TRBV19 with TRBJ2-3, with D possibly matching TRBD1 (6 bases). Trimming left V 7 bases short and J 2 bases short, with 22 bases between. Germline V gene lookup returns CDR1 LNHDA and CDR2 SQIVND (reference sequence). CDR3 size: 17 residues. This CDR3 reads CASTADRSRGNTDTQYF. In nucleotides, the CDR3 is TGTGCCAGTACCGCAGACAGGTCCCGAGGTAACACAGATACGCAGTATTTT.

This clone was seen more than once but under ten times. This same CDR3 is encoded by further DNA sequences in the sample. This rearrangement joins TRBV12-3 or TRBV12-4 to TRBJ1-2, with a weak D call TRBD1 (6 bases). The V and J ends lost 2 bases and 2 bases respectively, with 6 bases between them. This CDR3 is 13 amino acids long. The DNA of the CDR3 is TGTGCCAGCAGTTTAAGGGGGAACTATGGCTACACCTTC. Its protein is CASSLRGNYGYTF.

This chain connects TRBV9 to TRBJ2-1; D remains ambiguous. The germline CDR1 and CDR2 sequences are SGDLS and YYNGEE. The CDR3 extends over 15 amino acids. Trimming removed 0 bases from V and 1 base from J, with 8 bases in between. DNA of the CDR3: TGTGCCAGCAGCGTAGACGCGTTATCCTACAATGAGCAGTTCTTC. This translates into CASSVDALSYNEQFF.

The chain joins TRBV25-1 to TRBJ2-3, with TRBD1 as a possible D gene (5 bases). Germline CDR1 reads MGHDK; CDR2 reads SYGVNS. The CDR3 is made up of 14 amino acids. The V and J ends lost 5 bases and 0 bases respectively, with 9 bases between them. The chain's CDR3 is CASSLTESTDTQYF. In DNA, the CDR3 is TGTGCCAGCAGTCTGACAGAGAGCACAGATACGCAGTATTTT.

The V gene is TRBV7-9, the J gene TRBJ2-1; no clear D gene. V gave up 4 bases and J gave up 8 bases, with 9 bases separating them. The CDR3 runs to 12 residues. Looked up from germline, CDR1 is SEHNR and CDR2 is FQNEAQ (reference sequence). CDR3 residues: CASSSSSDEQFF. The CDR3 DNA follows: TGTGCCAGCAGCTCCTCTTCCGATGAGCAGTTCTTC.

The chain joins TRBV24-1 to TRBJ1-3; D uncertain. This CDR3 region has 16 residues. Germline CDR1 KGHDR, CDR2 SFDVKD. V lost 3 bases to trimming and J lost 0 bases, with 11 bases between them. In nucleotides, the CDR3 is TGTGCCACCAGTGATCATACGACACCCTCTGGAAACACCATATATTTT. It codes for CATSDHTTPSGNTIYF.

This sequence joins TRBV11-1 and TRBJ1-1; TRBD1 matches at 7 bases. The germline V gene has CDR1 SGHAT and CDR2 FQDESV (reference sequence). J gave up 1 base and V 7 bases, and 9 bases lay outside the gene matches. This CDR3 contains 15 residues. CDR3 DNA sequence: TGTGCCAGCAACCTTCAGGGGGGTTGGAACACTGAAGCTTTCTTT. This sequence encodes CASNLQGGWNTEAFF. The full variable domain, in which reference TRBV11-1 and TRBJ1-1 provide the parts outside the CDR3, is EAEVAQSPRYKITEKSQAVAFWCDPISGHATLYWYRQILGQGPELLVQFQDESVVDDSQLPKDRFSAERLKGVDSTLKIQPAELGDSAMYLCASNLQGGWNTEAFFGQGTRLTVV.

The V call is TRBV3-1 (or the pseudogene TRBV3-2), the J call TRBJ2-7, with 8 bases aligning to TRBD2. CDR1 LGHDT and CDR2 YNNKEL come from the germline V gene (reference sequence). J lost 7 bases, V lost 2 bases, and 10 bases had no gene match. This CDR3 region has 15 residues. CDR3 protein: CASSQRRAGVEEQYF. The CDR3, as DNA: TGTGCCAGCAGCCAACGCCGAGCGGGAGTAGAAGAGCAGTACTTC.

V is TRBV7-2 and J is TRBJ2-7; possible D gene TRBD2, 5 bases. CDR3 length: 14 residues. Trimming pared 5 bases from V and 2 bases from J, leaving 13 bases between. CDR1 is SGHTA and CDR2 is FQGNSA in the germline V gene. Here the CDR3 DNA reads TGTGCCAGCAGCATTCTCGGGAATACCTACGAGCAGTACTTC. Translating it yields CASSILGNTYEQYF.

This clone was observed a handful of times. The chain joins TRBV4-3 to TRBJ2-7; D gene unclear. Germline CDR1 reads LGHNA; CDR2 reads YSLEER. Trimming took off 1 base at V and 2 bases at J, with 9 bases between the two ends. The CDR3 sequence is 14 residues long. CDR3 residues: CASSQGTRPYEQYF. The CDR3, as DNA: TGCGCCAGCAGCCAAGGTACCAGGCCCTACGAGCAGTACTTC.

The rearrangement joins TRBV11-3 to TRBJ2-5; 7 bases are shared with TRBD1. The CDR3 is 13 amino acids. Germline loops: CDR1 SGHNT, CDR2 YENEEA. V shed 5 bases and J 3 bases; nucleotides not matched to a gene: 3. The CDR3, as DNA: TGTGCCAGCAGCCGGGACAGCGAAGAGACCCAGTACTTC. Encoded protein: CASSRDSEETQYF.

V and J are TRBV3-1 (or the pseudogene TRBV3-2) and TRBJ1-1, with 9 bases matching TRBD1. Trimming took 4 bases from V and 3 from J; bases not matched to a gene: 6. This CDR3 has 15 amino acids. Germline V gives CDR1 LGHDT, CDR2 YNNKEL (reference sequence). The DNA of the CDR3 is TGTGCCAGCAGCCCCGACAGGGGGTTGTACACTGAAGCTTTCTTT. The encoded protein is CASSPDRGLYTEAFF.

The chain recombines TRBV28 with TRBJ1-5; 12 bases align to TRBD1. Germline-derived CDR1 and CDR2 are MDHEN and SYDVKM. Trimming took 6 bases from V and 2 from J; bases not matched to a gene: 2. This CDR3 region has 15 residues. In DNA form, the CDR3 reads TGTGCCAGCAGCCGGGACAGGGGGCGCAATCAGCCCCAGCATTTT. Its protein product is CASSRDRGRNQPQHF.

V and J are TRBV5-4 and TRBJ1-2; the match to TRBD1 covers 8 bases. The germline CDR1 and CDR2 sequences are SGHNT and YYREEE (reference sequence). J lost 6 bases, V lost 4 bases, and 5 bases had no gene match. The CDR3 has 13 amino acids. The CDR3 nucleotides read TGTGCCAGCAGCAATCAGGGGGCCCATGGCTACACCTTC. It yields the protein CASSNQGAHGYTF.

The sample holds one count of this clone. The J gene is TRBJ1-1, the V gene TRBV18; a weak D match, TRBD1 (5 bases). CDR3 length equals 15 residues. V was clipped by 2 bases and J by 1 base, with 11 bases between them. Germline V CDR1 and CDR2: KGHSH, LQKENI. The CDR3 region is CASSPTQGPNTEAFF. The DNA of the CDR3 is TGTGCCAGCTCACCAACCCAGGGCCCGAACACTGAAGCTTTCTTT. The whole variable domain, filled in from reference TRBV18 and TRBJ1-1, reads NAGVMQNPRHLVRRRGQEARLRCSPMKGHSHVYWYRQLPEEGLKFMVYLQKENIIDESGMPKERFSAEFPKEGPSILRIQQVVRGDSAAYFCASSPTQGPNTEAFFGQGTRLTVV.

This clone showed up just once. The rearrangement uses TRBV7-9 and TRBJ1-4; D gene unclear. V lost 5 bases and J lost 4, with 11 bases in between. The CDR3 has 14 residues. The germline gives CDR1 SEHNR, CDR2 FQNEAQ (reference sequence). DNA of the CDR3: TGTGCCAGCAGCACGGGATTTTATAATGAAAAACTGTTTTTT. Encoded protein: CASSTGFYNEKLFF.

The chain carries TRBV3-1 (or the pseudogene TRBV3-2) and TRBJ2-2; 7 bases line up with TRBD1. V lost 4 bases and J lost 1; bases outside the gene matches: 3. CDR1 and CDR2 from the germline V gene are LGHDT and YNNKEL (reference sequence). This CDR3 spans 15 amino acids. In nucleotides, the CDR3 is TGTGCCAGCAGCCGACAGGGCAAGAACACCGGGGAGCTGTTTTTT. Translating it yields CASSRQGKNTGELFF.

This clone was recorded once. This sequence joins TRBV19 and TRBJ2-7, with TRBD1 matching 7 bases. The germline gives CDR1 LNHDA, CDR2 SQIVND (reference sequence). J was trimmed by 4 bases and V by 5 bases; bases with no gene match: 8. The CDR3 has 14 residues. The CDR3 DNA reads as TGTGCCAGTAGTTATCGACAGGGCGAATACGAGCAGTACTTC. It encodes CASSYRQGEYEQYF.

This chain connects TRBV5-1 to TRBJ1-2, with 8 bases fitting TRBD1. After removal of 3 bases from V and 7 bases from J, the junction contained 8 bases not matched to a gene. CDR1 SGHRS and CDR2 YFSETQ come from the germline V gene. The CDR3 covers 14 residues. CDR3 protein: CASSSGDRSPGYTF. DNA of the CDR3: TGCGCCAGCAGCTCGGGGGACAGGTCTCCTGGCTACACCTTC.

The J gene is TRBJ2-7, the V gene TRBV18, with 7 bases lining up with TRBD2. This CDR3 has 16 residues. The ends lost 3 bases at V and 3 bases at J; junction bases unmatched: 11. Germline values: CDR1 KGHSH, CDR2 LQKENI. CDR3 loop: CASSPRTGGALYEQYF. In nucleotides, the CDR3 is TGTGCCAGCTCACCGAGGACGGGGGGAGCGCTCTACGAGCAGTACTTC.

The V call is TRBV7-9, the J call TRBJ1-1; D is undetermined. The CDR3 contains 13 residues. Germline V lookup: CDR1 SEHNR, CDR2 FQNEAQ (reference sequence). The V end lost 5 bases, the J end lost 8 bases, and 15 bases lay between the germline ends. CDR3 DNA sequence: TGTGCCAGCAGCATGGCCGGGAGGCAGGAAGCTTTCTTT. Amino acid sequence: CASSMAGRQEAFF.